The rows below give T cell receptor beta chains drawn from one sample of a study of identical twins' blood T cells. TCRdb redid the calling of the 5' RACE reads with MiXCR, one entry per CDR3 protein. The table shows 350,000 to 450,000 distinct CDR3 sequences, with under 30% occurring only once. The sequencing sample was made of PBMCs. Every receptor here comes from a woman between 18 and 55 years old in good health. CDR3s include the opening cysteine and the closing phenylalanine or tryptophan. D genes are given only for firm matches. Not every row has a clone size; where given, it reads once, few, many or a size class.

d_call,cdr3_length,clone_size,v_call,j_call,cdr3_nt,cdr3_aa
TRBD1,17,.,TRBV28,TRBJ2-7,TGTGCCAGCAGTTTACGCCAAACAGGGGGCTCCTCCTACGAGCAGTACTTC,CASSLRQTGGSSYEQYF
.,12,.,TRBV10-3,TRBJ1-3,TGTGCCATCAGTGAACGGGGCCTCGCCATATATTTT,CAISERGLAIYF
.,13,.,TRBV2,TRBJ1-2,TGTGCCAGCCCCCCAGGGAACGTTTATGGCTACACCTTC,CASPPGNVYGYTF
.,13,few,TRBV20-1,TRBJ1-4,TGCAGTGCTAGACCCGACAAGTATGAAAAACTGTTTTTT,CSARPDKYEKLFF
.,15,many,TRBV29-1,TRBJ2-7,TGCAGCGTTGAAGACCTCCAAGGCTCTGCCTACGAGCAGTACTTC,CSVEDLQGSAYEQYF
.,15,many,TRBV2,TRBJ2-2,TGTGCCAGCGCCCTAAGGCGAGCGAACACCGGGGAGCTGTTTTTT,CASALRRANTGELFF
.,14,.,TRBV9,TRBJ1-5,TGTGCCAGCAGCGTAGGGGCCGCCAATACGCCCCAGCATTTT,CASSVGAANTPQHF
TRBD2,15,.,TRBV12-3/TRBV12-4,TRBJ2-2,TGTGCCAGCAGCCCCGGGACTAGTGGTACCGGGGAGCTGTTTTTT,CASSPGTSGTGELFF
TRBD1,14,few,TRBV18,TRBJ1-4,TGTGCCAGCTCACTAAGGACAGGATGGGAAAAACTGTTTTTT,CASSLRTGWEKLFF
.,14,.,TRBV6-5,TRBJ1-3,TGTGCCAGCACCCAAACAGGAGGTGGAAACACCATATATTTT,CASTQTGGGNTIYF
TRBD2,16,.,TRBV20-1,TRBJ2-1,TGCAGTGCTGGGGGGCGGGTAGCGGGGTTCCACAATGAGCAGTTCTTC,CSAGGRVAGFHNEQFF
.,13,few,TRBV6-6,TRBJ2-3,TGTGCCAGCACCTCATTTGTCTCAGATACGCAGTATTTT,CASTSFVSDTQYF
.,14,many,TRBV6-5,TRBJ2-2,TGTGCCAGCAGTCTAGGGGGGTACACCGGGGAGCTGTTTTTT,CASSLGGYTGELFF
.,14,.,TRBV3-1,TRBJ2-1,TGTGCCAGCAGCCAACTGTCGGTTCACAATGAGCAGTTCTTC,CASSQLSVHNEQFF
.,15,few,TRBV5-6,TRBJ1-1,TGTGCCAGCAGCTTAATGACACAGGGTGACACTGAAGCTTTCTTT,CASSLMTQGDTEAFF
.,13,.,TRBV29-1,TRBJ1-5,TGCAGCGTCTCTACGGGGGACAATCAGCCCCAGCATTTT,CSVSTGDNQPQHF
TRBD1,17,few,TRBV7-9,TRBJ2-2,TGTGCCAGCAGAGGTAACCGGGACAGGGGGAACACCGGGGAGCTGTTTTTT,CASRGNRDRGNTGELFF
.,15,.,TRBV7-9,TRBJ1-1,TGTGCCAGCAGCTTTTTCTCCGGGATGAACACTGAAGCTTTCTTT,CASSFFSGMNTEAFF
.,16,.,TRBV2,TRBJ2-4,TGTGCCAGCAGGGGCGGGACCCGTCTAGCCAAAAACATTCAGTACTTC,CASRGGTRLAKNIQYF
.,14,.,TRBV29-1,TRBJ2-1,TGCAGCGTCCTAGCCCGTAGCTCCTACAATGAGCAGTTCTTC,CSVLARSSYNEQFF
.,15,many,TRBV2,TRBJ2-3,TGTGCCAGCAGTGGTGGCGGAGATAGCACAGATACGCAGTATTTT,CASSGGGDSTDTQYF
.,15,few,TRBV7-2,TRBJ2-4,TGTGCCAGCAGCTTAGATCGGGGAAGGAAAAACATTCAGTACTTC,CASSLDRGRKNIQYF